The clone carrying this T cell receptor beta chain was seen just once. Its target is unknown. The data are from a study of T cell responses to AZD1222 COVID-19 vaccine. Looking at the study overall: Both about-4-week and about-12-week second-dose recipients were combined. Study outcomes and limitations: The donor group comprised mostly white British people and more females; the analysis possibly underestimated clonal diversity.

Sequenced by immunoSEQ multiplex PCR; TCRdb stores in-frame clones only, minus some. The table has under 150,000 clones, over 85% seen once. The receptor comes from an adult in good health. Specimen: peripheral blood, collected on day 0 of AZD1222 vaccination.

CDR3 in amino acids: CASSQDPSGRAFF. CDR3 in DNA: TGCGCCAGCAGCCAAGATCCGTCAGGGAGGGCTTTCTTT. The chain is built from TRBV4-3 and TRBJ1-1, with D possibly matching TRBD1 (5 bases). The CDR3 contains 13 residues. V lost 0 bases and J 11 bases, leaving 13 bases between the germline ends. Germline V lookup: CDR1 LGHNA, CDR2 YSLEER.